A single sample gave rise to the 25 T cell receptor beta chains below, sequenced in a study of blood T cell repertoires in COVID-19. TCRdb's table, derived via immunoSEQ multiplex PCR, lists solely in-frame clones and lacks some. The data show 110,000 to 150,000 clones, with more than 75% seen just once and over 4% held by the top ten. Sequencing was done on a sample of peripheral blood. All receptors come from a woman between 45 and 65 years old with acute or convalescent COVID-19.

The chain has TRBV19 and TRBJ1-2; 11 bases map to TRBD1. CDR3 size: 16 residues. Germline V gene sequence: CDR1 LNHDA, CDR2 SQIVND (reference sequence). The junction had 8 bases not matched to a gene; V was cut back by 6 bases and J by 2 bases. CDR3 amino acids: CASSLDRGRVNYGYTF. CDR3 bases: TGTGCCAGTAGCCTGGACAGGGGGCGCGTAAACTATGGCTACACCTTC.

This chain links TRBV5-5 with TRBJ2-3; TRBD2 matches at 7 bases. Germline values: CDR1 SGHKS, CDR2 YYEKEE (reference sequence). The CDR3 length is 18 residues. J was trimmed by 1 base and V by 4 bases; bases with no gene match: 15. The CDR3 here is CASSPAGIRGRGTDTQYF. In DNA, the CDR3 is TGTGCCAGCAGCCCTGCCGGTATAAGAGGGAGGGGCACAGATACGCAGTATTTT. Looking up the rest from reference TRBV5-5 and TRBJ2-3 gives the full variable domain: DAGVTQSPTHLIKTRGQQVTLRCSPISGHKSVSWYQQVLGQGPQFIFQYYEKEERGRGNFPDRFSARQFPNYSSELNVNALLLGDSALYLCASSPAGIRGRGTDTQYFGPGTRLTVL.

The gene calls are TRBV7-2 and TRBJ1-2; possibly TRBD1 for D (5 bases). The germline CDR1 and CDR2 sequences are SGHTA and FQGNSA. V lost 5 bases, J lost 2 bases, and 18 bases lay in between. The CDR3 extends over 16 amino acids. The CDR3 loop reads CASSPMYGGANYGYTF. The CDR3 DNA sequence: TGTGCCAGCAGCCCCATGTACGGGGGTGCCAACTATGGCTACACCTTC.

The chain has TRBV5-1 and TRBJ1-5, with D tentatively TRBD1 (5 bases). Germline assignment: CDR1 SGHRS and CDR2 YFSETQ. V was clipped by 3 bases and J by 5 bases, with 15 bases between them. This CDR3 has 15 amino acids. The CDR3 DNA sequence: TGCGCCAGCAGCTCGTCGGGACTCCCCGATCAGCCCCAGCATTTT. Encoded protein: CASSSSGLPDQPQHF.

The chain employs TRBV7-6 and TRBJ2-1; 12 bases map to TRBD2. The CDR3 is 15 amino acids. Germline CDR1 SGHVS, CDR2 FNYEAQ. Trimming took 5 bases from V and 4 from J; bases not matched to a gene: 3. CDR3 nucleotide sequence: TGTGCCAGCAGCAAAACTAGCGGGGGGTACAATGAGCAGTTCTTC. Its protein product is CASSKTSGGYNEQFF.

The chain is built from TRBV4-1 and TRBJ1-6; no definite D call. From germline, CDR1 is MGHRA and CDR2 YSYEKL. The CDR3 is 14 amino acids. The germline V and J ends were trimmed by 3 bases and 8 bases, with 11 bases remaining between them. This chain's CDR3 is CASSHGGRDSPLHF. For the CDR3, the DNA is TGCGCCAGCAGCCACGGAGGGCGCGATTCACCCCTCCACTTT.

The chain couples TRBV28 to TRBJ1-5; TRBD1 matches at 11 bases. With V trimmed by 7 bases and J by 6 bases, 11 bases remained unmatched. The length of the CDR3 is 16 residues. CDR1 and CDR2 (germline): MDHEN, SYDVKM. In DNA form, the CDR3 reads TGTGCCAGCATGAGTCAGGACAGGGGGCGCGGTCAGCCCCAGCATTTT. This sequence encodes CASMSQDRGRGQPQHF.

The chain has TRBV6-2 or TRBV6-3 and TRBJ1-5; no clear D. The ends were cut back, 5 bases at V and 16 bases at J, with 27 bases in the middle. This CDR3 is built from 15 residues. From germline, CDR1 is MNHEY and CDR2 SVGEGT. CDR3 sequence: CASSAATGIRAIKHF. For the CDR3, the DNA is TGTGCCAGCAGTGCCGCGACGGGGATAAGGGCAATCAAACATTTT.

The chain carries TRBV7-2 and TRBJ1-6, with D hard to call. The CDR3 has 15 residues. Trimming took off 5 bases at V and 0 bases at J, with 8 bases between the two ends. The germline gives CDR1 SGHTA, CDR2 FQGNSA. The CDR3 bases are TGTGCCAGCAGCCAACTTATCTCCTATAATTCACCCCTCCACTTT. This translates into CASSQLISYNSPLHF.

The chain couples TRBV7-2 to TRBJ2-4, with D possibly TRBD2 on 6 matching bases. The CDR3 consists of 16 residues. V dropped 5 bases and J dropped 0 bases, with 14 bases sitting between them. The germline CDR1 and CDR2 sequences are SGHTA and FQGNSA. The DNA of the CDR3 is TGTGCCAGCAGCCTAGAGGGAGGAAGAGCCAAAAACATTCAGTACTTC. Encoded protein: CASSLEGGRAKNIQYF.

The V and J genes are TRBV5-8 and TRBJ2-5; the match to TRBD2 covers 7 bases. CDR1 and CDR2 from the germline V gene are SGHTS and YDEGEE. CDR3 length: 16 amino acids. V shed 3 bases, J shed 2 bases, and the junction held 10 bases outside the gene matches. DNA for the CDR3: TGTGCCAGCAGCTACCCTGCGGGGACTAAGCAAGAGACCCAGTACTTC. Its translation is CASSYPAGTKQETQYF.

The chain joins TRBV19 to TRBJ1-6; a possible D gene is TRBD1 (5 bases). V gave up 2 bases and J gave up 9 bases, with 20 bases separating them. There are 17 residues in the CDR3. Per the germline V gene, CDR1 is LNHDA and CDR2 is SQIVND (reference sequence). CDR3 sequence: CASSITPSAGLSSPLHF. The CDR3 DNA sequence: TGTGCCAGTAGTATAACCCCCTCGGCAGGGCTAAGTTCACCCCTCCACTTT.

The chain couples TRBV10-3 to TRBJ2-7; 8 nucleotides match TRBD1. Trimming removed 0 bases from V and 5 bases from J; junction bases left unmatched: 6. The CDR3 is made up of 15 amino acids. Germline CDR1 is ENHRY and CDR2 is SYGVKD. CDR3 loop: CAISESGQGFNEQYF. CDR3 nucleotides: TGTGCCATCAGTGAGTCTGGACAGGGTTTCAACGAGCAGTACTTC.

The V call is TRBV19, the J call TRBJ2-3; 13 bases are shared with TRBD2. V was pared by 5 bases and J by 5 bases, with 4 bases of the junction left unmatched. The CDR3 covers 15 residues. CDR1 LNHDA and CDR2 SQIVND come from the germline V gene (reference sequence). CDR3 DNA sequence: TGTGCCAGTAGTGGACTAGCGGGGGTTGAAGATACGCAGTATTTT. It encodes CASSGLAGVEDTQYF.

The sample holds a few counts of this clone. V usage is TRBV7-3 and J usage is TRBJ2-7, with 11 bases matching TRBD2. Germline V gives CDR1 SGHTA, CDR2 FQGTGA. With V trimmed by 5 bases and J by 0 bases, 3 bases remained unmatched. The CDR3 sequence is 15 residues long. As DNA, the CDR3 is TGTGCCAGCAGCCCGACTAGCGGGGCCTCCTACGAGCAGTACTTC. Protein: CASSPTSGASYEQYF.

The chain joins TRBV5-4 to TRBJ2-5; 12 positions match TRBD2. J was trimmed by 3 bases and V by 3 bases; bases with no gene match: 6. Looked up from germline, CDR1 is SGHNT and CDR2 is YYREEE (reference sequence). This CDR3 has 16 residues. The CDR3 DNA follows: TGTGCCAGCAGCTGGCTAGCGGGGGGGCCCGAAGAGACCCAGTACTTC. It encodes CASSWLAGGPEETQYF. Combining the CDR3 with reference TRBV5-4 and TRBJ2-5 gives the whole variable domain ETGVTQSPTHLIKTRGQQVTLRCSSQSGHNTVSWYQQALGQGPQFIFQYYREEENGRGNFPPRFSGLQFPNYSSELNVNALELDDSALYLCASSWLAGGPEETQYFGPGTRLLVL.

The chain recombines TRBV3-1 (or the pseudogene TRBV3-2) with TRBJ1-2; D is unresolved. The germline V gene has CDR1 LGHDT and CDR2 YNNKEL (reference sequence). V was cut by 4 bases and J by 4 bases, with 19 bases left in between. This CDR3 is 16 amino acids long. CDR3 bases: TGTGCCAGCAGCCTATTGGAGGGCAGGCCCTTCTATGGCTACACCTTC. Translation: CASSLLEGRPFYGYTF.

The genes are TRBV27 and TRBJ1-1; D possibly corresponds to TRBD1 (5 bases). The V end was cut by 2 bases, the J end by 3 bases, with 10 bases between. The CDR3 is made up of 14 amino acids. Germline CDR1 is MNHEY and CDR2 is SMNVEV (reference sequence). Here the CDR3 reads CASSLAQGDTEAFF. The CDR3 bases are TGTGCCAGCAGTTTAGCCCAGGGTGACACTGAAGCTTTCTTT.

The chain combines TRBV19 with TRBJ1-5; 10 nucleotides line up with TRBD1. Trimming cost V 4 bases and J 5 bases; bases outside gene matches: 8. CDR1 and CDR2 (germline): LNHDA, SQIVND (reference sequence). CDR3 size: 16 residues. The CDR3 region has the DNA TGTGCCAGTAGTACCACACCGGGACAGGGGTATCAGCCCCAGCATTTT. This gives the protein CASSTTPGQGYQPQHF.

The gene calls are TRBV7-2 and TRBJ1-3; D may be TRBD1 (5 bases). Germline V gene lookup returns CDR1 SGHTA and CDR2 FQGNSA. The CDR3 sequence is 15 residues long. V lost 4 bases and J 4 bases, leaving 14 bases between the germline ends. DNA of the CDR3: TGTGCCAGCAGCTACTACCAGGGTAGCGGAAACACCATATATTTT. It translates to CASSYYQGSGNTIYF.

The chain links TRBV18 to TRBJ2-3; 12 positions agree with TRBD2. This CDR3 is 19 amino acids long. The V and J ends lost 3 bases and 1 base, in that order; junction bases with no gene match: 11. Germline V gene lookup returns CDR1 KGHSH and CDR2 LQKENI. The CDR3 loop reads CASSPILAGGLYRTDTQYF. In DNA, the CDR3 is TGTGCCAGCTCACCTATACTAGCGGGGGGCTTATACCGCACAGATACGCAGTATTTT.

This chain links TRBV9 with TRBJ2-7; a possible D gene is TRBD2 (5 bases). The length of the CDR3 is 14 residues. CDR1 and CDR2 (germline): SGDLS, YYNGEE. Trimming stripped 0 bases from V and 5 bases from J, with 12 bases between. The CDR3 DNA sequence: TGTGCCAGCAGCGTAGTGGGTGCCGGGGACGAGCAGTACTTC. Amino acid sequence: CASSVVGAGDEQYF.

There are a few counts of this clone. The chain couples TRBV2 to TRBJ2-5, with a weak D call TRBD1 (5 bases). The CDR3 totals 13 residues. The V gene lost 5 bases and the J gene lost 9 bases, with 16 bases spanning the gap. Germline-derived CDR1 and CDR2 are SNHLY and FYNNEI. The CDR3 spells CASSWNDKGAQYF. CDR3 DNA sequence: TGTGCCAGCAGTTGGAATGACAAAGGGGCCCAGTACTTC.

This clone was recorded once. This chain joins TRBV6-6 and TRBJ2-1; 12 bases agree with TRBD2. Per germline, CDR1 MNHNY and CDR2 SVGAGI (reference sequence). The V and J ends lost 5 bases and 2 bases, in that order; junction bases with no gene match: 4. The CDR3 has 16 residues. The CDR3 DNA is TGTGCCAGCAGTCGACTAGCGGGAGAAACCTACAATGAGCAGTTCTTC. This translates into CASSRLAGETYNEQFF.

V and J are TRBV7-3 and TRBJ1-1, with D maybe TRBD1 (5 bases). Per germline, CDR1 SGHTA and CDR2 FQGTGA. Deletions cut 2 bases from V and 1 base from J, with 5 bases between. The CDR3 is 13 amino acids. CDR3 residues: CASSLDRNTEAFF. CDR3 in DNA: TGTGCCAGCAGCTTAGACAGGAACACTGAAGCTTTCTTT.